These T cell receptor beta chains were read from a single sample in a study of pediatric ulcerative colitis. The method was immunoSEQ multiplex PCR; TCRdb's version includes in-frame clones alone and lacks a portion of them. The sample contains roughly 64,000 clones, approximately 87% of which appear only once. The sample taken for sequencing was blood. These receptors were obtained from a boy between 5 and 17 years old with severe ulcerative colitis. Both conserved end residues are trimmed from each CDR3.

TRBV15	10	TRBJ1-5	ATSRDYQPQH
TRBV5-4	11	TRBJ2-5	ASSFGGGETQY
TRBV25-1	11	TRBJ2-5	ASSEIGPETQY
TRBV27	11	TRBJ2-7	ASGSGTIYEQY
TRBV7-2	11	TRBJ2-1	ASSPSGRGEQF
TRBV7-9	12	TRBJ2-7	ASSPPTPTYEQY
TRBV4-1	12	TRBJ1-2	ASSRGLAAYGYT
TRBV7-8	15	TRBJ1-1	ASSLASGGGMNTEAF
TRBV29-1	10	TRBJ2-1	SVDRGNNEQF
TRBV6-6	12	TRBJ1-1	ASSYGQADTEAF
TRBV19	13	TRBJ1-5	ASSTFLGGNQPQH
TRBV9	13	TRBJ2-1	ASSVISGQGNEQF
TRBV6-5	12	TRBJ1-2	ASSFGDLNYGYT
TRBV2	11	TRBJ1-1	ASSANRGSEAF
TRBV5-1	15	TRBJ2-7	ASSLASRLAGVYEQY
TRBV6-5	13	TRBJ1-1	ASSYGVLPGNEAF
TRBV6-4	12	TRBJ2-1	ASSAGGRYNEQF
TRBV7-2	15	TRBJ2-1	ASSLSLAGGLYNEQF
TRBV29-1	11	TRBJ2-3	SVEGWKPDTQY
TRBV4-1	15	TRBJ2-2	ASSQGYVLTGTGELF
TRBV5-6	11	TRBJ2-7	ASSFRDNYEQY
TRBV7-9	14	TRBJ2-2	ASNPRTSGIFGELF
TRBV15	14	TRBJ2-7	ATSRGLAAASYEQY
TRBV30	8	TRBJ1-1	AWSRSEAF
TRBV27	12	TRBJ2-5	ASSLFTGEETQY
TRBV30	13	TRBJ2-1	AWSDGAGSYNEQF
TRBV5-4	11	TRBJ1-1	ASSIHKNTEAF
TRBV5-1	15	TRBJ2-1	ASSLAGFWTRDNEQF
TRBV11-2	13	TRBJ2-1	ASSARLATYNEQF
TRBV5-1	11	TRBJ2-1	ASSLVLYNEQF
TRBV29-1	11	TRBJ2-1	SVPPGLTNEQF
TRBV28	13	TRBJ2-5	ATQSGTRGAETQY
TRBV9	13	.	ASSVGAGAGYEQY
TRBV9	14	TRBJ2-1	ASSVVGTSGAREQF
TRBV12-5	12	TRBJ1-2	ASGTLTVNYGYT
TRBV2	11	TRBJ2-7	ASTRDREDEQY
TRBV5-1	15	TRBJ1-1	ASSLVTGTGSNTEAF
TRBV5-1	12	TRBJ2-5	ASSPTPSGETQY
TRBV30	11	TRBJ1-2	ACLSTGSGGYT
TRBV19	12	TRBJ1-1	ASNPRTENTEAF